This TCR beta chain was documented in a study of blood T cell repertoires in COVID-19. Study at large: Samples taken during acute and convalescent COVID-19 were collected in the United States, Italy and Spain. T cells, B-cell-depleted T cells, or PBMCs supplied cDNA or gDNA.

Germline values: CDR1 SGHNT, CDR2 YYREEE (reference sequence). Germline trimming cut 7 bases from V and 5 bases from J; bases unmatched to any gene: 13. The CDR3 is 15 residues long. Authors' methods: Cell counts per sample came from amplifying reference gene primers. Only in-frame clones appear in the TCRdb table, and some are missing; sequencing was by immunoSEQ multiplex PCR. That table gives V, J and clone size, and the DNA gave D and trimming. The sample has 250,000 to 300,000 clones, about 91% seen once; the top ten hold approximately 12%. V gene TRBV5-4 combines with J gene TRBJ2-7; 9 positions match TRBD2. What was sequenced was peripheral blood. The source is a woman aged 60 to 75 with acute or convalescent COVID-19. CDR3 in DNA: TGTGCCAGCGGATTAGCGGGAGCATTGGGGGACGAGCAGTACTTC. This codes for CASGLAGALGDEQYF.